These 5 T cell receptor beta chains were all obtained from the same sample, sequenced in a study of T cell repertoires in cytomegalovirus infection. One entry per CDR3 protein, called by TCRdb with MiXCR from the reads. The sample consists of 490,000 or so distinct CDR3 sequences, over 9% of them appearing once. Sequencing was performed on PBMCs. The receptors shown here come from a human donor in good health (CMV status not recorded). Some clones in this sample may be carry-over from other donors' samples.

This clonotype was picked up many times. This sequence joins TRBV10-3 and TRBJ2-1, with TRBD2 matching 15 bases. With 8 bases clipped from V and 6 bases from J, the junction kept 2 bases outside the gene matches. The CDR3 length is 14 residues. Looked up from germline, CDR1 is ENHRY and CDR2 is SYGVKD. CDR3 loop: CAIGGLAGGNEQFF. Written as DNA, the CDR3 is TGTGCCATCGGGGGACTAGCGGGAGGCAATGAGCAGTTCTTC.

This clonotype showed up many times. Germline and junction disagree at one end, which may indicate a read error. The J gene is TRBJ1-1, the V gene TRBV5-5, with 8 nucleotides matching TRBD1. Germline CDR1 reads SGHKS; CDR2 reads YYEKEE (reference sequence). This CDR3 comprises 13 residues. The CDR3 sequence: CASRLGQASEAFF. CDR3 coding DNA: TGTGCCAGCAGGTTGGGACAGGCTTCTGAAGCTTTCTTT.

The chain couples TRBV9 to TRBJ1-2, with D unclear. Trimming left V 4 bases short and J 4 bases short, with 17 bases between. The CDR3 is 15 amino acids. Germline CDR1 is SGDLS and CDR2 is YYNGEE. CDR3 loop: CASSPGRKGVYGYTF. The CDR3 nucleotides are TGTGCCAGCAGCCCCGGGAGGAAGGGTGTCTATGGCTACACCTTC.

The chain is built from TRBV11-1 and TRBJ2-7; 10 bases are a match to TRBD2. The CDR3 is 15 residues long. V lost 5 bases and J lost 6; bases outside the gene matches: 10. Germline V gene data show CDR1 as SGHAT and CDR2 as FQDESV (reference sequence). This chain's CDR3 is CASSPSSGSSSEQYF. CDR3 nucleotides: TGTGCCAGCAGCCCGTCTAGCGGGAGTTCTTCCGAGCAGTACTTC.

The J gene is TRBJ2-3, the V gene TRBV7-3, with D perhaps TRBD1 or TRBD2 (6 bases each). Germline loops: CDR1 SGHTA, CDR2 FQGTGA. With 7 bases removed from V and 2 bases from J, the gap between germline ends came to 19 bases. The CDR3 sequence is 16 residues long. The CDR3 spells CASITMRGQATDTQYF. DNA of the CDR3: TGTGCCAGCATCACTATGCGGGGACAAGCCACAGATACGCAGTATTTT.